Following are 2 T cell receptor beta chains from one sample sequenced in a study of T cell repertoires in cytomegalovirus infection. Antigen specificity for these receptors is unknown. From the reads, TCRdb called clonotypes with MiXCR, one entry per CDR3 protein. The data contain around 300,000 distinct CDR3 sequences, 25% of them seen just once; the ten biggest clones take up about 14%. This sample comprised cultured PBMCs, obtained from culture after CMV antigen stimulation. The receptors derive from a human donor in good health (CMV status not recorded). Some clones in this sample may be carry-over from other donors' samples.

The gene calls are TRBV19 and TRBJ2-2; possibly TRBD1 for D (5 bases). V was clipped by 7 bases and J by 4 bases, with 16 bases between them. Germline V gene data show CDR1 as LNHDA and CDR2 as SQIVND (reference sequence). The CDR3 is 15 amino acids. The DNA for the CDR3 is TGTGCCAGTAATTCCCTTGGACAAGGCACCGGGGAGCTGTTTTTT. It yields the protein CASNSLGQGTGELFF.

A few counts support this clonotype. The CDR3 region is CASSLGPGLNQPQHF. CDR3 sequence (DNA): TGTGCCAGCAGCTTAGGTCCGGGGTTGAATCAGCCCCAGCATTTT. This chain links TRBV7-6 with TRBJ1-5, with D unresolved. Trimming removed 1 base from V and 4 bases from J, with 11 bases in between. CDR1 and CDR2 from the germline V gene are SGHVS and FNYEAQ. There are 15 residues in the CDR3. Drawing the rest from reference TRBV7-6 and TRBJ1-5, the complete variable domain is GAGVSQSPRYKVTKRGQDVALRCDPISGHVSLYWYRQALGQGPEFLTYFNYEAQQDKSGLPNDRFSAERPEGSISTLTIQRTEQRDSAMYRCASSLGPGLNQPQHFGDGTRLSIL.